These 19 T cell receptor beta chains came from one sample sequenced in a study of T cells in Graves' hyperthyroidism and ophthalmopathy. It was RNA transcripts that yielded the amplified TCR beta CDR3 regions. Primed by the HTBI set, a first-round RT-PCR was run on the TCR CDR3. TCRdb independently ran MiXCR on the multiplex PCR reads; one entry per CDR3 protein. The data show more than 550,000 distinct CDR3 sequences, roughly 46% seen once. Sequencing used peripheral blood or thyroid tissue (not recorded which). All receptors derive from an adult man with Graves' disease, either hyperthyroidism or ophthalmopathy (not recorded which).

The V and J genes are TRBV24-1 and TRBJ2-5, with D possibly called TRBD1 or TRBD2 (5 bases each). The CDR3 covers 15 residues. The germline V and J ends were trimmed by 6 bases and 2 bases, with 15 bases remaining between them. The germline V gene encodes CDR1 KGHDR and CDR2 SFDVKD. The CDR3 sequence: CATSYGAGIQETQYF. CDR3 coding DNA: TGTGCCACCAGTTACGGGGCAGGGATTCAAGAGACCCAGTACTTC.

This clonotype was recorded many times. This chain uses TRBV10-1 with TRBJ2-7; 9 bases map to TRBD1. The V gene end was trimmed by 3 bases and the J gene end by 2 bases; junction bases not matched to a gene: 5. CDR1 and CDR2 from the germline V gene are WNHNN and SYGVQD (reference sequence). The CDR3 extends over 15 amino acids. DNA of the CDR3: TGCGCCAGCAGTGAAACCGGGACAGGGCCCTACGAGCAGTACTTC. Protein: CASSETGTGPYEQYF.

This clonotype was counted at least ten times. This chain connects TRBV5-1 to TRBJ2-7; TRBD1 might be the D (6 bases). Trimming cost V 3 bases and J 3 bases, with 13 bases left between them. From germline, CDR1 is SGHRS and CDR2 YFSETQ. The CDR3 runs to 14 residues. The DNA of the CDR3 is TGCGCCAGCAGCTGGGCAGGGGAAAACTACGAGCAGTACTTC. Translating it yields CASSWAGENYEQYF.

Only a few counts were recorded for this clonotype. V gene TRBV7-2 combines with J gene TRBJ2-5; TRBD2 matches 14 bases. Per germline, CDR1 SGHTA and CDR2 FQGNSA. After removal of 5 bases from V and 2 bases from J, the junction contained 7 bases not matched to a gene. This CDR3 has 17 amino acids. Written as DNA, the CDR3 is TGTGCCAGCAGCCCGGGACTAGCGGGAGTAGGGCAAGAGACCCAGTACTTC. Translation gives CASSPGLAGVGQETQYF. Complete variable domain (other parts from reference TRBV7-2 and TRBJ2-5): GAGVSQSPSNKVTEKGKDVELRCDPISGHTALYWYRQSLGQGLEFLIYFQGNSAPDKSGLPSDRFSAERTGGSVSTLTIQRTQQEDSAVYLCASSPGLAGVGQETQYFGPGTRLLVL.

V and J are TRBV19 and TRBJ2-2, with D tentatively TRBD1 (6 bases). Trimming took 7 bases from V and 6 from J, leaving 15 bases between them. Germline V gene lookup returns CDR1 LNHDA and CDR2 SQIVND (reference sequence). The CDR3 runs to 14 residues. DNA of the CDR3: TGTGCCAGTAAGGACAGCCCGAGTCCCGGGGAGCTGTTTTTT. Amino acid sequence: CASKDSPSPGELFF.

The CDR3 reads CASSLAPGQGDYGYTF. CDR3 nucleotides: TGTGCCAGCAGCCTTGCACCGGGACAGGGAGACTATGGCTACACCTTC. This rearrangement joins TRBV7-9 to TRBJ1-2; TRBD1 matches 9 bases. The germline CDR1 and CDR2 sequences are SEHNR and FQNEAQ (reference sequence). This CDR3 is 16 amino acids long. V shed 5 bases and J 3 bases; nucleotides not matched to a gene: 10.

The rearrangement uses TRBV25-1 and TRBJ2-6; D is perhaps TRBD2 (6 bases). Germline V gene lookup returns CDR1 MGHDK and CDR2 SYGVNS. Trimming took 3 bases from V and 1 from J, leaving 16 bases between them. This CDR3 comprises 18 residues. For the CDR3, the DNA is TGTGCCAGCAGTGAGGCCCCGCCGGGAGTGTCTGGGGCCAACGTCCTGACTTTC. Translating gives CASSEAPPGVSGANVLTF. The whole variable domain, filled in from reference TRBV25-1 and TRBJ2-6, reads EADIYQTPRYLVIGTGKKITLECSQTMGHDKMYWYQQDPGMELHLIHYSYGVNSTEKGDLSSESTVSRIRTEHFPLTLESARPSHTSQYLCASSEAPPGVSGANVLTFGAGSRLTVL.

This clonotype came up many times. This chain joins TRBV29-1 and TRBJ1-1; D is possibly TRBD1 (5 bases). The V and J ends lost 4 bases and 0 bases respectively, with 12 bases between them. Germline V gene lookup returns CDR1 SQVTM and CDR2 ANQGSEA. CDR3 length equals 14 residues. DNA for the CDR3: TGCAGCGTTGGTGATGGGACCATGAACACTGAAGCTTTCTTT. This sequence encodes CSVGDGTMNTEAFF. Drawing the rest from reference TRBV29-1 and TRBJ1-1, the complete variable domain is SAVISQKPSRDICQRGTSLTIQCQVDSQVTMMFWYRQQPGQSLTLIATANQGSEATYESGFVIDKFPISRPNLTFSTLTVSNMSPEDSSIYLCSVGDGTMNTEAFFGQGTRLTVV.

The rearrangement joins TRBV2 to TRBJ2-2; a weak D match, TRBD2 (5 bases). The CDR3 is made up of 13 amino acids. CDR1 and CDR2 (germline): SNHLY, FYNNEI. Between the trimmed V and J ends, which lost 5 bases and 6 bases, there was a span of 10 bases. CDR3 nucleotides: TGTGCCAGCAGTTTGGCTAGCCCCGGGGAGCTGTTTTTT. Its translation: CASSLASPGELFF.

This clonotype was counted only a few times. V usage is TRBV2 and J usage is TRBJ1-2; D call uncertain. V lost 3 bases, J lost 1 base, and 15 bases lay in between. The CDR3 has 16 amino acids. The germline V gene encodes CDR1 SNHLY and CDR2 FYNNEI. The CDR3 region has the DNA TGTGCCAGCAGTGAGGTAAAGAAGCCTCTTAACTATGGCTACACCTTC. This translates into CASSEVKKPLNYGYTF.

This clonotype was seen repeatedly, ten times or more. The rearrangement links TRBV7-9 to TRBJ1-6; D unclear. Germline V CDR1 and CDR2: SEHNR, FQNEAQ (reference sequence). V was clipped by 0 bases and J by 14 bases, with 8 bases between them. CDR3 length equals 12 residues. The CDR3 coding sequence is TGTGCCAGCAGCTTAGCCGTCGACGCCCTCCACTTT. Translated: CASSLAVDALHF.

This clonotype came up once. The genes are TRBV29-1 and TRBJ1-4; a possible D gene is TRBD1 (6 bases). Germline-derived CDR1 and CDR2 are SQVTM and ANQGSEA. CDR3 length equals 12 residues. Trimming removed 4 bases from V and 6 bases from J, with 9 bases in between. This chain's CDR3 is CSVAQGHEKLFF. The CDR3 DNA sequence: TGCAGCGTTGCACAGGGACATGAAAAACTGTTTTTT.

This clonotype was seen ten or more times. The gene calls are TRBV7-2 and TRBJ2-7; 7 bases fit TRBD1. The CDR3 spans 14 residues. V gave up 5 bases and J gave up 3 bases; unmatched junction bases: 7. In germline, CDR1 is SGHTA, CDR2 FQGNSA. The CDR3 DNA reads TGTGCCAGCAGCCAACAGGGGCCTGGCTACGAGCAGTACTTC. As protein: CASSQQGPGYEQYF. Based on the CDR3 plus reference TRBV7-2 and TRBJ2-7, the full variable domain is GAGVSQSPSNKVTEKGKDVELRCDPISGHTALYWYRQSLGQGLEFLIYFQGNSAPDKSGLPSDRFSAERTGGSVSTLTIQRTQQEDSAVYLCASSQQGPGYEQYFGPGTRLTVT.

The sample holds one count of this clonotype. The chain carries TRBV20-1 and TRBJ1-1; D gene uncertain. Germline CDR1 reads DFQATT; CDR2 reads SNEGSKA (reference sequence). The CDR3 has 15 amino acids. V lost 0 bases to trimming and J lost 0 bases, with 11 bases between them. CDR3 sequence reads: CSARDPTLMNTEAFF. As DNA, the CDR3 is TGCAGTGCTAGAGATCCTACTTTAATGAACACTGAAGCTTTCTTT.

As concerns this clonotype: As the CDR3 is not closed by the conserved phenylalanine or tryptophan, this likely results from a read error. It is unclear where the CDR3 begins or ends on the DNA, so no DNA is shown, and the CDR3 is as TCRdb lists it. This chain uses TRBV15 with TRBJ1-4; TRBD1, the D gene given by the table, was not confirmed from the DNA. Per the germline V gene, CDR1 is LNHNV and CDR2 is YYDKDF (reference sequence). The CDR3 is 11 residues long, counting both termini. CDR3 region: CATSRERTDIY.

Here the CDR3 DNA reads TGTGCCAGCCACGGGGCGGGAGCTCTGGAGACCCAGTACTTC. Translated, it gives CASHGAGALETQYF. The chain employs TRBV6-2 or TRBV6-3 and TRBJ2-5; the match to TRBD2 covers 7 bases. Germline CDR1 reads MNHEY; CDR2 reads SVGEGT. Losses at the gene ends were 8 bases for V and 5 bases for J; bases not matched to a gene: 11. This CDR3 has 14 amino acids.

A few counts support this clonotype. The chain joins TRBV29-1 to TRBJ1-3; weak D call: TRBD1 (5 bases). The V and J ends lost 8 bases and 3 bases respectively, with 14 bases between them. CDR3 size: 13 residues. The germline CDR1 and CDR2 sequences are SQVTM and ANQGSEA. The CDR3 sequence is CSLSPGFGNTIYF. The CDR3, as DNA: TGCAGCCTAAGCCCAGGGTTTGGAAACACCATATATTTT.

This rearrangement joins TRBV12-3 or TRBV12-4 to TRBJ1-4; 7 bases fit TRBD1. The junction had 11 bases not matched to a gene; V was cut back by 9 bases and J by 7 bases. This CDR3 is 14 amino acids long. CDR3 DNA sequence: TGTGCCAGAAATATAGGGGGCATACGTGAAAAACTGTTTTTT. It codes for CARNIGGIREKLFF.

The sample holds a few counts of this clonotype. This rearrangement joins TRBV2 to TRBJ1-6; D possibly corresponds to TRBD1 (6 bases). With 7 bases removed from V and 4 bases from J, the gap between germline ends came to 11 bases. The CDR3 covers 14 residues. From germline, CDR1 is SNHLY and CDR2 FYNNEI. CDR3 loop: CASKGGPYNSPLHF. In DNA, the CDR3 is TGTGCCAGCAAAGGGGGTCCTTATAATTCACCCCTCCACTTT. The variable domain in full, completed from reference TRBV2 and TRBJ1-6, reads EPEVTQTPSHQVTQMGQEVILRCVPISNHLYFYWYRQILGQKVEFLVSFYNNEISEKSEIFDDQFSVERPDGSNFTLKIRSTKLEDSAMYFCASKGGPYNSPLHFGNGTRLTVT.